Below, 18 T cell receptor beta chains from the same sample are listed, as sequenced in a study of T-cell memory formation after mild COVID-19. TCRdb recomputed calls from the 5' RACE reads with MiXCR, one row per CDR3 protein. The sample holds 85,000 to 120,000 distinct CDR3 sequences, more than 15% seen once. The material sequenced was PBMCs or a T cell subset sorted from them (not recorded which). These receptors were taken from an adult woman who had mild COVID-19 (a few samples of this study predate the infection). Cell type and time point are not known.

This clonotype was seen only a few times. J is TRBJ1-3 and V is TRBV5-4; D is uncertain. The CDR3 extends over 14 amino acids. Trimming took 4 bases from V and 0 from J, leaving 8 bases between them. The germline CDR1 and CDR2 sequences are SGHNT and YYREEE (reference sequence). The CDR3 loop reads CASSLSFSGNTIYF. The CDR3 DNA sequence: TGTGCCAGCAGCCTATCCTTCTCTGGAAACACCATATATTTT.

This clonotype was counted between two and nine times. The chain carries TRBV7-6 and TRBJ2-1, with D possibly matching TRBD2 (5 bases). The germline V gene has CDR1 SGHVS and CDR2 FNYEAQ. Trimming stripped 1 base from V and 3 bases from J, with 10 bases between. The length of the CDR3 is 15 residues. In nucleotides, the CDR3 is TGTGCCAGCAGCTTAGGAGCCGGGAACTACAATGAGCAGTTCTTC. Protein product: CASSLGAGNYNEQFF.

This clonotype was detected only a few times. The V and J genes are TRBV27 and TRBJ1-1; no clear D gene. Trimming took off 0 bases at V and 2 bases at J, with 4 bases between the two ends. The CDR3 consists of 13 residues. CDR1 is MNHEY and CDR2 is SMNVEV in the germline V gene (reference sequence). This CDR3 reads CASSLSANTEAFF. For the CDR3, the DNA is TGTGCCAGCAGTTTATCGGCCAACACTGAAGCTTTCTTT.

On this clonotype: One junction end disagrees with the germline gene, perhaps due to a read error. This chain links TRBV6-1 with TRBJ2-1; D might be TRBD1 (6 bases). Germline V gives CDR1 MNHNS, CDR2 SASEGT. This CDR3 spans 13 amino acids. The CDR3 nucleotides read TGTGCCAGCAGTGCCCCCAACAGGGTTGAGAAGTTCTTC. Protein product: CASSAPNRVEKFF.

This sequence joins TRBV12-3 or TRBV12-4 and TRBJ2-3, with D hard to call. The CDR3 consists of 13 residues. V lost 3 bases and J lost 2, with 6 bases in between. This chain's CDR3 is CASSFWNTDTQYF. CDR3 DNA: TGTGCCAGCAGTTTCTGGAACACAGATACGCAGTATTTT.

This clonotype came up a few times. The genes are TRBV4-1 and TRBJ1-3, with TRBD1 matching over 7 bases. Germline lookup yields CDR1 MGHRA and CDR2 YSYEKL. There are 16 residues in the CDR3. The junction had 5 bases not matched to a gene; V was cut back by 3 bases and J by 0 bases. In DNA form, the CDR3 reads TGCGCCAGCAGCCAGGGACAGAGAAGCTCTGGAAACACCATATATTTT. It is translated as CASSQGQRSSGNTIYF.

This clonotype was detected a few times. The V gene is TRBV6-5, the J gene TRBJ2-1, with TRBD2 as a possible D gene (5 bases). This CDR3 comprises 12 residues. Germline V gene sequence: CDR1 MNHEY, CDR2 SVGAGI. The V and J ends lost 0 bases and 9 bases respectively, with 6 bases between them. CDR3 amino acids: CASSYSAVEQFF. The CDR3 nucleotides read TGTGCCAGCAGTTACTCAGCGGTTGAGCAGTTCTTC.

The genes are TRBV20-1 and TRBJ2-7, with D perhaps matching TRBD2 (5 bases). CDR3 length: 15 amino acids. Germline values: CDR1 DFQATT, CDR2 SNEGSKA (reference sequence). The ends were cut back, 3 bases at V and 6 bases at J, with 21 bases in the middle. This chain's CDR3 is CSASMSDIYGVEQYF. The DNA for the CDR3 is TGCAGTGCTAGTATGTCAGATATTTACGGGGTCGAGCAGTACTTC.

This sequence joins TRBV12-3 or TRBV12-4 and TRBJ2-1, with TRBD1 matching over 7 bases. The V and J ends lost 6 bases and 2 bases, in that order; junction bases with no gene match: 7. This CDR3 has 15 residues. The CDR3 here is CASRNDREPYNEQFF. The CDR3 DNA is TGTGCCAGCAGGAACGACAGGGAGCCCTACAATGAGCAGTTCTTC.

The chain uses TRBV6-5 and TRBJ1-3; 8 nucleotides agree with TRBD1. Losses at the gene ends were 5 bases for V and 4 bases for J; bases not matched to a gene: 10. The CDR3 consists of 16 residues. Germline V gene data show CDR1 as MNHEY and CDR2 as SVGAGI. In nucleotides, the CDR3 is TGTGCCAGCAGTCCCACCACAGGGGGAGCGGGAAACACCATATATTTT. It encodes CASSPTTGGAGNTIYF.

This clonotype was counted once. The chain employs TRBV6-1 and TRBJ1-1; D is ambiguous. V lost 1 base and J lost 0, with 15 bases in between. This CDR3 spans 17 amino acids. Germline V gene lookup returns CDR1 MNHNS and CDR2 SASEGT. The CDR3 coding sequence is TGTGCCAGCAGTGAAGACGAGGCAGACTATCTGAACACTGAAGCTTTCTTT. It specifies CASSEDEADYLNTEAFF.

The chain employs TRBV29-1 and TRBJ2-7; D is undetermined. Trimming shortened V by 3 bases and J by 3 bases, and 12 bases separated the two germline ends. Germline V gene sequence: CDR1 SQVTM, CDR2 ANQGSEA. This CDR3 has 13 amino acids. The CDR3 here is CSVESGHHYEQYF. In nucleotides, the CDR3 is TGCAGCGTTGAGTCCGGGCACCACTACGAGCAGTACTTC.

There are a few counts of this clonotype. This sequence joins TRBV3-1 and TRBJ2-7, with 14 bases aligning to TRBD2. Germline V gives CDR1 LGHDT, CDR2 YNNKEL (reference sequence). There are 16 residues in the CDR3. Losses at the gene ends were 6 bases for V and 3 bases for J; bases not matched to a gene: 7. The CDR3 region is CASSSGLAGEYYEQYF. CDR3 coding DNA: TGTGCCAGCAGTTCGGGACTAGCGGGGGAATACTACGAGCAGTACTTC.

This clonotype was recorded a few times. This chain connects TRBV24-1 to TRBJ2-2; the match to TRBD2 covers 11 bases. The junction had 10 bases not matched to a gene; V was cut back by 7 bases and J by 1 base. CDR1 KGHDR and CDR2 SFDVKD come from the germline V gene. The length of the CDR3 is 18 residues. Here the CDR3 DNA reads TGTGCCACCAGCGCTCTTATTGGGACTAGCGGGAACACCGGGGAGCTGTTTTTT. It is translated as CATSALIGTSGNTGELFF.

This clonotype has just a few counts. The rearrangement uses TRBV20-1 and TRBJ2-5, with no clear D. V was cut by 3 bases and J by 7 bases, with 12 bases left in between. The germline V gene encodes CDR1 DFQATT and CDR2 SNEGSKA (reference sequence). This CDR3 contains 12 residues. CDR3 region: CSARSSEPTQYF. The CDR3 DNA is TGCAGTGCTAGGTCGTCGGAACCGACCCAGTACTTC.

The chain links TRBV9 to TRBJ2-5, with 9 bases identical to TRBD1. Germline V gene data show CDR1 as SGDLS and CDR2 as YYNGEE. The CDR3 covers 14 residues. J was trimmed by 5 bases and V by 3 bases; bases with no gene match: 5. The CDR3, as DNA: TGTGCCAGCAGCGAAGGGACAGGGCGGGAGACCCAGTACTTC. Its translation: CASSEGTGRETQYF.

This clonotype came up a few times. The chain carries TRBV20-1 and TRBJ1-1; D gene uncertain. This CDR3 contains 12 residues. V dropped 1 base and J dropped 0 bases, with 3 bases sitting between them. Germline CDR1 reads DFQATT; CDR2 reads SNEGSKA (reference sequence). CDR3: CSARGLNTEAFF. The CDR3 DNA reads as TGCAGTGCTAGAGGGCTGAACACTGAAGCTTTCTTT.

The V call is TRBV5-6, the J call TRBJ2-2; D call uncertain. Per the germline V gene, CDR1 is SGHDT and CDR2 is YYEEEE. This CDR3 is 12 amino acids long. V lost 4 bases to trimming and J lost 6 bases, with 7 bases between them. The CDR3 region has the DNA TGTGCCAGCAGCGGTTGGTCCGGGGAGCTGTTTTTT. It specifies CASSGWSGELFF.